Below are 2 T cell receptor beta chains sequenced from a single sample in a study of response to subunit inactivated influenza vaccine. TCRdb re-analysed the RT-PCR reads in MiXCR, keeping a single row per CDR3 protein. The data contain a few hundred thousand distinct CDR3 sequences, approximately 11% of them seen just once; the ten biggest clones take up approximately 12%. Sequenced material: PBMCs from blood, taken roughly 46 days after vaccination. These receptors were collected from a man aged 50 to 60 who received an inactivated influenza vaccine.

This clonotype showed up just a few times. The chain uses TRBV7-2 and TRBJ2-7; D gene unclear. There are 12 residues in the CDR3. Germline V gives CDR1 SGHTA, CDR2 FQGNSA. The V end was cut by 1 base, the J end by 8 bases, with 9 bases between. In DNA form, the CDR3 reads TGTGCCAGCAGCTTAGAAGTGGGAAAGCAGTACTTC. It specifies CASSLEVGKQYF.

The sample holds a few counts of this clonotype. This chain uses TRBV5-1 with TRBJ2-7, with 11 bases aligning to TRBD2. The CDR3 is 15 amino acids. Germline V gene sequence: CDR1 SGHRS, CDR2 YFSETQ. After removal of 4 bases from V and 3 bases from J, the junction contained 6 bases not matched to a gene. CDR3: CASSQGLADYYEQYF. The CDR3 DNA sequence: TGCGCCAGCAGCCAGGGACTAGCGGACTACTACGAGCAGTACTTC. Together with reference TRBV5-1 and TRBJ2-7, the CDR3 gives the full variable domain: KAGVTQTPRYLIKTRGQQVTLSCSPISGHRSVSWYQQTPGQGLQFLFEYFSETQRNKGNFPGRFSGRQFSNSRSEMNVSTLELGDSALYLCASSQGLADYYEQYFGPGTRLTVT.